Below, 21 T cell receptor beta chains from the same sample are listed, as sequenced in a study of post-analysis software for immune sequencing data. Findings of the study overall: Patients carried several TRBV segments more frequently than controls did, and TRBV5-6, TRBV5-1 and TRBV20-1 were among them.

Prepared libraries of TCR beta cDNA carried unique molecular identifiers. TCRdb re-derived calls from the PCR reads in MiXCR, one entry per CDR3 protein. The sample gives about half a million distinct CDR3 sequences, around 34% of which show up once; around 6% is in the top ten. Their recognized antigens are unknown. The sample comprised blood. The receptors come from a girl younger than 18 with multiple sclerosis.

The V gene is TRBV28, the J gene TRBJ1-1; D is ambiguous. The V end was cut by 9 bases, the J end by 5 bases, with 10 bases between. CDR1 and CDR2 (germline): MDHEN, SYDVKM. This CDR3 region has 11 residues. The CDR3 DNA reads TGTGCCAGTGGGGTTGGGACTGAAGCTTTCTTT. Translating it yields CASGVGTEAFF. Together with reference TRBV28 and TRBJ1-1, the CDR3 gives the full variable domain: DVKVTQSSRYLVKRTGEKVFLECVQDMDHENMFWYRQDPGLGLRLIYFSYDVKMKEKGDIPEGYSVSREKKERFSLILESASTNQTSMYLCASGVGTEAFFGQGTRLTVV.

This clonotype was detected only a few times. With a much larger clone just one base away, this may be a read error. The chain links TRBV7-8 to TRBJ1-1, with D possibly being TRBD1 (5 bases). This CDR3 comprises 13 residues. In germline, CDR1 is SGHVS, CDR2 FQNEAQ. This CDR3 reads CASSLGGNAEAFF. CDR3 coding DNA: TGTGCCAGCAGCTTAGGGGGGAACGCTGAAGCTTTCTTT.

The rearrangement uses TRBV5-1 and TRBJ1-4; perhaps TRBD1 as D (6 bases). Per germline, CDR1 SGHRS and CDR2 YFSETQ. The CDR3 contains 15 residues. V was pared by 4 bases and J by 8 bases, with 18 bases between. The CDR3 bases are TGCGCCAGCAGCGATCACACACAGGGCGTCGAAAAACTGTTTTTT. It encodes CASSDHTQGVEKLFF. The full variable domain, in which reference TRBV5-1 and TRBJ1-4 provide the parts outside the CDR3, is KAGVTQTPRYLIKTRGQQVTLSCSPISGHRSVSWYQQTPGQGLQFLFEYFSETQRNKGNFPGRFSGRQFSNSRSEMNVSTLELGDSALYLCASSDHTQGVEKLFFGSGTQLSVL.

The gene calls are TRBV10-3 and TRBJ2-5; TRBD2 agrees at 9 bases. V dropped 6 bases and J dropped 11; count of bases not matched to a gene: 31. This CDR3 region has 20 residues. From germline, CDR1 is ENHRY and CDR2 SYGVKD. CDR3 sequence reads: CAISDFSWASGAKSYNEQYF. Written as DNA, the CDR3 is TGTGCCATCAGCGACTTTTCCTGGGCTAGCGGGGCCAAATCCTACAATGAGCAGTACTTC.

This clonotype was picked up many times. The chain uses TRBV24-1 and TRBJ2-7; the D call may be TRBD1 or TRBD2 (5 bases each). The CDR3 totals 15 residues. Trimming stripped 4 bases from V and 2 bases from J, with 14 bases between. The germline gives CDR1 KGHDR, CDR2 SFDVKD. CDR3 bases: TGTGCCACCAGTGACAGCGGACACAACGCCTACGAGCAGTACTTC. This gives the protein CATSDSGHNAYEQYF.

The genes are TRBV2 and TRBJ1-6, with no clear D. This CDR3 comprises 13 residues. Germline V gene data show CDR1 as SNHLY and CDR2 as FYNNEI. Trimming removed 3 bases from V and 5 bases from J, with 5 bases in between. The CDR3 nucleotides read TGTGCCAGCAGTGACGATAATAATTCACCCCTCCACTTT. It is translated as CASSDDNNSPLHF. The whole variable domain, filled in from reference TRBV2 and TRBJ1-6, reads EPEVTQTPSHQVTQMGQEVILRCVPISNHLYFYWYRQILGQKVEFLVSFYNNEISEKSEIFDDQFSVERPDGSNFTLKIRSTKLEDSAMYFCASSDDNNSPLHFGNGTRLTVT.

This clonotype has a count of ten or more. The chain combines TRBV4-2 with TRBJ2-7; tentative D call: TRBD1 (6 bases). Deletions cut 0 bases from V and 1 base from J, with 16 bases between. This CDR3 is 17 amino acids long. Germline V lookup: CDR1 LGHNA, CDR2 YNFKEQ. DNA of the CDR3: TGTGCCAGCAGCCAAGATCGTTCAGGGGCCGCTTCCTACGAGCAGTACTTC. This translates into CASSQDRSGAASYEQYF.

This chain joins TRBV5-1 and TRBJ1-1, with TRBD1 identical over 7 bases. The CDR3 consists of 14 residues. J was trimmed by 6 bases and V by 3 bases; bases with no gene match: 8. Germline V gene data show CDR1 as SGHRS and CDR2 as YFSETQ. CDR3 residues: CASSSPTGFPEAFF. In nucleotides, the CDR3 is TGCGCCAGCAGCTCCCCGACAGGGTTCCCTGAAGCTTTCTTT.

This rearrangement joins TRBV20-1 to TRBJ2-1; 12 positions agree with TRBD2. The CDR3 sequence is 15 residues long. The junction had 10 bases not matched to a gene; V was cut back by 6 bases and J by 7 bases. Germline loops: CDR1 DFQATT, CDR2 SNEGSKA (reference sequence). CDR3 sequence (DNA): TGCAGTGCCCTCCCCCTAGCGGGGGGGTTTAATGAGCAGTTCTTC. Translating gives CSALPLAGGFNEQFF.

This clonotype has just one count. This rearrangement joins TRBV18 to TRBJ2-7; tentative D call: TRBD2 (7 bases). Between the trimmed V and J ends, which lost 8 bases and 7 bases, there was a span of 21 bases. This CDR3 region has 14 residues. The germline V gene encodes CDR1 KGHSH and CDR2 LQKENI. CDR3 residues: CASSPAGAYNEQYF. DNA of the CDR3: TGTGCCAGCAGCCCGGCGGGGGCCTACAATGAGCAGTACTTC.

This clonotype was seen a few times. The chain employs TRBV29-1 and TRBJ2-1; the D gene is possibly TRBD2 (7 bases). The J call is in doubt because the DNA end fits TRBJ2-7 better. The CDR3 contains 14 residues. Germline V gene sequence: CDR1 SQVTM, CDR2 ANQGSEA. In DNA, the CDR3 is TGCAGCGTTGAAGGGGGGGGCTCCTACAATGAGCAGTACTTC. It is translated as CSVEGGGSYNEQYF.

With respect to this clonotype: At one end, the junction sequence differs from germline, possibly due to a read error. The chain joins TRBV9 to TRBJ1-6, with TRBD1 matching 7 bases. The CDR3 extends over 15 amino acids. Germline assignment: CDR1 SGDLS and CDR2 YYNGEE. CDR3: CVSSVEGARNSPLHF. The CDR3 bases are TGTGTCAGCAGCGTAGAGGGGGCCCGAAATTCACCCCTCCACTTT.

This clonotype was observed a few times. This chain uses TRBV15 with TRBJ1-4, with TRBD1 matching 7 bases. CDR3 length: 16 amino acids. V shed 1 base, J shed 6 bases, and the junction held 8 bases outside the gene matches. Germline CDR1 and CDR2: LNHNV and YYDKDF (reference sequence). CDR3 loop: CATSRGDRDGDEKLFF. The DNA of the CDR3 is TGTGCCACCAGCAGAGGAGACAGGGACGGAGATGAAAAACTGTTTTTT.

This clonotype was counted only a few times. The chain joins TRBV9 to TRBJ2-3; weak D call: TRBD1 (5 bases). The CDR3 totals 14 residues. Germline V CDR1 and CDR2: SGDLS, YYNGEE. V lost 1 base and J 3 bases, leaving 9 bases between the germline ends. Here the CDR3 DNA reads TGTGCCAGCAGCGTAAACAGGTGGACAGATACGCAGTATTTT. The encoded protein is CASSVNRWTDTQYF.

Turning to this clonotype: A read error may explain this, as a much larger clone is one base away. The J gene is TRBJ2-1, the V gene TRBV2, with 9 nucleotides matching TRBD2. The CDR3 length is 14 residues. With V trimmed by 6 bases and J by 5 bases, 5 bases remained unmatched. Germline loops: CDR1 SNHLY, CDR2 FYNNEI. The CDR3: CASRHSGGNNEQFF. CDR3 in DNA: TGTGCCAGCAGGCATAGCGGGGGCAACAATGAGCAGTTCTTC. Full variable domain (missing parts from reference TRBV2 and TRBJ2-1): EPEVTQTPSHQVTQMGQEVILRCVPISNHLYFYWYRQILGQKVEFLVSFYNNEISEKSEIFDDQFSVERPDGSNFTLKIRSTKLEDSAMYFCASRHSGGNNEQFFGPGTRLTVL.

This clonotype was seen at least ten times. At one of its ends the junction is not consistent with the germline gene, which may arise from a read error. The chain joins TRBV4-1 to TRBJ2-7; 10 bases fit TRBD1. CDR3 size: 14 residues. The germline V gene has CDR1 MGHRA and CDR2 YSYEKL. As DNA, the CDR3 is TGTGCCAGCAGCCCAGGACAGGGGGGGTACGAGCAGTACTTC. Translating it yields CASSPGQGGYEQYF.

The V and J genes are TRBV20-1 and TRBJ1-2; D ambiguous. The CDR3 extends over 12 amino acids. In germline, CDR1 is DFQATT, CDR2 SNEGSKA (reference sequence). Trimming left V 5 bases short and J 5 bases short, with 12 bases between. The CDR3, as DNA: TGCAGTGCTCCTGGTGAGACTTATGGCTACACCTTC. Its protein is CSAPGETYGYTF.

This clonotype was seen a few times. The chain is built from TRBV24-1 and TRBJ1-2; unclear D gene. The germline CDR1 and CDR2 sequences are KGHDR and SFDVKD. This CDR3 has 12 residues. V was shortened by 3 bases and J by 7 bases, with 8 bases between the two germline ends. CDR3 sequence reads: CATSDPSAGYTF. DNA for the CDR3: TGTGCCACCAGTGATCCGAGCGCTGGCTACACCTTC.

This clonotype was seen only a few times. V gene TRBV5-1 combines with J gene TRBJ2-7; no clear D. V was trimmed by 4 bases and J by 4 bases, leaving 15 bases between them. This CDR3 comprises 14 residues. Per the germline V gene, CDR1 is SGHRS and CDR2 is YFSETQ. The CDR3 nucleotides read TGCGCCAGCAGCGCCTCGGGTAATGGTTACGAGCAGTACTTC. Its translation: CASSASGNGYEQYF.

This clonotype came up a few times. The genes are TRBV12-3 or TRBV12-4 and TRBJ2-5; D may correspond to TRBD1 or TRBD2 (6 bases each). V was pared by 6 bases and J by 4 bases, with 15 bases between. The CDR3 covers 14 residues. The CDR3: CASRRTSRGETQYF. DNA of the CDR3: TGTGCCAGCAGGCGTACTAGCAGGGGAGAGACCCAGTACTTC.

The rearrangement uses TRBV15 and TRBJ1-1; D remains unclear. Germline V gives CDR1 LNHNV, CDR2 YYDKDF (reference sequence). This CDR3 spans 15 amino acids. Trimming cost V 0 bases and J 4 bases, with 12 bases left between them. This CDR3 reads CATSRDHTGSTEAFF. CDR3 DNA: TGTGCCACCAGCAGAGATCACACGGGGAGCACTGAAGCTTTCTTT.